The 22 T cell receptor beta chains listed next were all sequenced from one sample in a study of T cell changes during pregnancy in multiple sclerosis (dated by TCRdb to between 2018 and 2020). Libraries were made using the immunoSEQ multiplex PCR assay. Held by TCRdb, this immuneACCESS table contains in-frame sequences only and omits some clones. Under half of the omission traces to an unresolved V gene where checked; the cause of the rest is unknown. For this sample there are roughly 65,000 clones; under 95% appear just once. Approximately 1.5% of the sample lies in the top ten. The sample in question was peripheral blood, obtained in the third trimester of pregnancy. These receptors were taken from a female donor in good health, enrolled as a control in a pregnancy study.

J is TRBJ1-6 and V is TRBV7-2, with D unresolved. Trimming removed 4 bases from V and 3 bases from J, with 10 bases in between. The CDR3 is 15 amino acids. Per the germline V gene, CDR1 is SGHTA and CDR2 is FQGNSA. CDR3: CASSSPAVYNSPLHF. CDR3 bases: TGTGCCAGCAGCTCCCCCGCAGTCTATAATTCACCCCTCCACTTT.

V usage is TRBV7-3 and J usage is TRBJ1-2; 9 bases are a match to TRBD1. Germline V lookup: CDR1 SGHTA, CDR2 FQGTGA. V gave up 3 bases and J gave up 6 bases; unmatched junction bases: 8. This CDR3 region has 15 residues. CDR3 sequence reads: CASSLGTGYRDGYTF. The CDR3 bases are TGTGCCAGCAGCTTGGGGACAGGGTATAGAGATGGCTACACCTTC.

The J gene is TRBJ1-3, the V gene TRBV7-9; no clear D gene. From germline, CDR1 is SEHNR and CDR2 FQNEAQ (reference sequence). The V gene lost 1 base and the J gene lost 0 bases, with 7 bases spanning the gap. The CDR3 contains 15 residues. CDR3 region: CASSLDIHSGNTIYF. CDR3 DNA: TGTGCCAGCAGCTTAGACATTCACTCTGGAAACACCATATATTTT.

This sequence joins TRBV7-9 and TRBJ2-7; D gene unclear. Germline V gene lookup returns CDR1 SEHNR and CDR2 FQNEAQ (reference sequence). Trimming took off 2 bases at V and 8 bases at J, with 10 bases between the two ends. The length of the CDR3 is 12 residues. The CDR3 sequence is CASSLSDPKQYF. CDR3 DNA sequence: TGTGCCAGCAGCTTAAGCGACCCGAAGCAGTACTTC.

The chain employs TRBV14 and TRBJ1-2; tentatively, D is TRBD1 (6 bases). The V gene lost 4 bases and the J gene lost 5 bases, with 11 bases spanning the gap. Germline CDR1 reads SGHDN; CDR2 reads FVKESK. This CDR3 region has 13 residues. The CDR3, as DNA: TGTGCCAGCAGCCCACAGGACAGATATGGCTACACCTTC. Translating gives CASSPQDRYGYTF.

The chain links TRBV7-9 to TRBJ1-1, with 7 bases matching TRBD1. This CDR3 region has 13 residues. J was trimmed by 6 bases and V by 7 bases; bases with no gene match: 8. Germline V lookup: CDR1 SEHNR, CDR2 FQNEAQ (reference sequence). For the CDR3, the DNA is TGTGCCAGCAACAAAGGGACAGCCCCTGAAGCTTTCTTT. Translating it yields CASNKGTAPEAFF.

The J gene is TRBJ2-5, the V gene TRBV9; possibly TRBD1 for D (5 bases). Germline V gene lookup returns CDR1 SGDLS and CDR2 YYNGEE. The CDR3 length is 15 residues. Trimming stripped 0 bases from V and 5 bases from J, with 14 bases between. The CDR3 reads CASSVAGAAAETQYF. CDR3 nucleotide sequence: TGTGCCAGCAGCGTAGCTGGGGCTGCAGCGGAGACCCAGTACTTC.

The V call is TRBV9, the J call TRBJ2-1; D unresolved. Germline V gene lookup returns CDR1 SGDLS and CDR2 YYNGEE. This CDR3 has 14 amino acids. Trimming cost V 2 bases and J 0 bases, with 6 bases left between them. The CDR3: CASSVLSSYNEQFF. The DNA of the CDR3 is TGTGCCAGCAGCGTCCTGAGCTCCTACAATGAGCAGTTCTTC.

The CDR3 sequence: CASSGGGTGGSPAEQYF. DNA for the CDR3: TGTGCCAGCAGTGGGGGGGGGACAGGGGGTTCCCCCGCCGAGCAGTACTTC. V is TRBV2 and J is TRBJ2-7; 11 bases fit TRBD1. There are 17 residues in the CDR3. The V and J ends lost 4 bases and 6 bases, in that order; junction bases with no gene match: 14. The V gene's germline CDR1 is SNHLY and CDR2 FYNNEI.

The gene calls are TRBV13 and TRBJ1-1; D unclear. Germline V lookup: CDR1 PRHDT, CDR2 FYEKMQ (reference sequence). The ends were cut back, 1 base at V and 0 bases at J, with 9 bases in the middle. The CDR3 extends over 15 amino acids. CDR3 amino acids: CASSLAGTMNTEAFF. The CDR3 DNA reads TGTGCCAGCAGCTTAGCAGGTACAATGAACACTGAAGCTTTCTTT.

This chain links TRBV9 with TRBJ1-3, with 7 bases that match TRBD1. With V trimmed by 0 bases and J by 14 bases, 8 bases remained unmatched. Germline loops: CDR1 SGDLS, CDR2 YYNGEE. The CDR3 contains 13 residues. CDR3 amino acids: CASSVGGSGTVYF. The CDR3 nucleotides read TGTGCCAGCAGCGTAGGTGGGAGTGGGACAGTATATTTT.

V is TRBV5-6 and J is TRBJ1-1; 8 bases agree with TRBD1. The CDR3 covers 13 residues. Trimming removed 6 bases from V and 10 bases from J; junction bases left unmatched: 11. CDR1 is SGHDT, CDR2 YYEEEE, per germline. The CDR3 nucleotides read TGTGCCAGCACAACACGCCACAGGGGGACAGCTTTCTTT. Its translation is CASTTRHRGTAFF.

This chain links TRBV19 with TRBJ2-2; weak D call: TRBD1 (5 bases). The CDR3 covers 13 residues. Trimming pared 9 bases from V and 0 bases from J, leaving 8 bases between. Per germline, CDR1 LNHDA and CDR2 SQIVND (reference sequence). The CDR3 loop is CASPDTNTGELFF. The CDR3 nucleotides read TGTGCCAGCCCGGACACGAACACCGGGGAGCTGTTTTTT. Full variable domain (remainder filled in from reference TRBV19 and TRBJ2-2): DGGITQSPKYLFRKEGQNVTLSCEQNLNHDAMYWYRQDPGQGLRLIYYSQIVNDFQKGDIAEGYSVSREKKESFPLTVTSAQKNPTAFYLCASPDTNTGELFFGEGSRLTVL.

The rearrangement links TRBV19 to TRBJ1-6, with D possibly being TRBD1 (6 bases). V was cut by 11 bases and J by 4 bases, with 15 bases left in between. Germline V CDR1 and CDR2: LNHDA, SQIVND (reference sequence). The CDR3 is 14 residues long. The CDR3 loop is CACTPGQYNSPLHF. The DNA of the CDR3 is TGTGCCTGTACACCCGGACAGTATAATTCACCCCTCCACTTT.

The gene calls are TRBV7-2 and TRBJ1-6; 10 bases are a match to TRBD1. Unmatched junction bases numbered 6, after V lost 3 bases and J lost 10 bases. There are 15 residues in the CDR3. Germline CDR1 and CDR2: SGHTA and FQGNSA. The chain's CDR3 is CASSFGDRGNSPLHF. For the CDR3, the DNA is TGTGCCAGCAGCTTCGGGGACAGGGGAAACTCACCCCTCCACTTT. The whole variable domain, filled in from reference TRBV7-2 and TRBJ1-6, reads GAGVSQSPSNKVTEKGKDVELRCDPISGHTALYWYRQSLGQGLEFLIYFQGNSAPDKSGLPSDRFSAERTGGSVSTLTIQRTQQEDSAVYLCASSFGDRGNSPLHFGNGTRLTVT.

V and J are TRBV6-5 and TRBJ1-5; TRBD1 agrees at 7 bases. V was pared by 6 bases and J by 4 bases, with 6 bases of the junction left unmatched. The CDR3 sequence is 14 residues long. Germline CDR1 MNHEY, CDR2 SVGAGI. In nucleotides, the CDR3 is TGTGCCAGCAGCGGCGAGACAGGGAATCAGCCCCAGCATTTT. Its protein is CASSGETGNQPQHF.

The rearrangement joins TRBV5-6 to TRBJ1-5; a possible D gene is TRBD1 (6 bases). V lost 4 bases and J 2 bases, leaving 10 bases between the germline ends. Germline CDR1 is SGHDT and CDR2 is YYEEEE. The CDR3 has 14 residues. CDR3 nucleotide sequence: TGTGCCAGCAGCATGACAGGAGGCAATCAGCCCCAGCATTTT. Translation: CASSMTGGNQPQHF.

The CDR3 region is CASSLAGVNEQYF. CDR3 sequence (DNA): TGCGCCAGCAGCTTGGCGGGTGTGAACGAGCAGTACTTC. The V and J genes are TRBV5-1 and TRBJ2-7; D ambiguous. The CDR3 has 13 amino acids. Trimming left V 0 bases short and J 5 bases short, with 9 bases between. Germline CDR1 and CDR2: SGHRS and YFSETQ. Filled out from reference TRBV5-1 and TRBJ2-7, the complete variable domain reads KAGVTQTPRYLIKTRGQQVTLSCSPISGHRSVSWYQQTPGQGLQFLFEYFSETQRNKGNFPGRFSGRQFSNSRSEMNVSTLELGDSALYLCASSLAGVNEQYFGPGTRLTVT.

This chain uses TRBV18 with TRBJ2-1; tentative D call: TRBD2 (5 bases). The V end lost 0 bases, the J end lost 6 bases, and 15 bases lay between the germline ends. Germline V lookup: CDR1 KGHSH, CDR2 LQKENI. This CDR3 is 16 amino acids long. CDR3 DNA sequence: TGTGCCAGCTCACCACCGATCGGGGTACGGTTCAATGAGCAGTTCTTC. Protein product: CASSPPIGVRFNEQFF.

The rearrangement links TRBV10-3 to TRBJ2-7, with 9 bases that match TRBD1. Germline V CDR1 and CDR2: ENHRY, SYGVKD. The CDR3 is made up of 15 amino acids. V lost 4 bases and J lost 4; bases outside the gene matches: 8. The CDR3 is CAISGKDGQGYEQYF. In DNA, the CDR3 is TGTGCCATCAGTGGCAAAGATGGACAGGGGTACGAGCAGTACTTC.

The chain joins TRBV7-2 to TRBJ1-1, with a weak D call TRBD1 (6 bases). This CDR3 region has 14 residues. V was clipped by 5 bases and J by 5 bases, with 15 bases between them. Germline CDR1 is SGHTA and CDR2 is FQGNSA. CDR3 coding DNA: TGTGCCAGCAGCCCCATCAGGGGTGGGACTGAAGCTTTCTTT. This codes for CASSPIRGGTEAFF.

The genes are TRBV7-2 and TRBJ1-1, with D possibly matching TRBD1 (5 bases). The ends were cut back, 4 bases at V and 2 bases at J, with 11 bases in the middle. Per germline, CDR1 SGHTA and CDR2 FQGNSA. CDR3 size: 14 residues. The DNA of the CDR3 is TGTGCCAGCAGCTGGTTCGGACAAAACACTGAAGCTTTCTTT. Protein product: CASSWFGQNTEAFF.